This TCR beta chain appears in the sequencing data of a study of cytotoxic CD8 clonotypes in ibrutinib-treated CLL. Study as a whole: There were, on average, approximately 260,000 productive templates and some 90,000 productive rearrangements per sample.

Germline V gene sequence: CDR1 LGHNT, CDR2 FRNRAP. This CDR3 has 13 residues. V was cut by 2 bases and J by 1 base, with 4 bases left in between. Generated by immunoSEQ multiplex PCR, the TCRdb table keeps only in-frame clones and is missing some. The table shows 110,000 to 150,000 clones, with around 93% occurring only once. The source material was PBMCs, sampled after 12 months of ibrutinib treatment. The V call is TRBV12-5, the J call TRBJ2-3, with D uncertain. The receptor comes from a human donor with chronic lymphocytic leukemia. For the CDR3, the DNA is TGTGCTAGTGGTTTGCACGGCACAGATACGCAGTATTTT. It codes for CASGLHGTDTQYF.